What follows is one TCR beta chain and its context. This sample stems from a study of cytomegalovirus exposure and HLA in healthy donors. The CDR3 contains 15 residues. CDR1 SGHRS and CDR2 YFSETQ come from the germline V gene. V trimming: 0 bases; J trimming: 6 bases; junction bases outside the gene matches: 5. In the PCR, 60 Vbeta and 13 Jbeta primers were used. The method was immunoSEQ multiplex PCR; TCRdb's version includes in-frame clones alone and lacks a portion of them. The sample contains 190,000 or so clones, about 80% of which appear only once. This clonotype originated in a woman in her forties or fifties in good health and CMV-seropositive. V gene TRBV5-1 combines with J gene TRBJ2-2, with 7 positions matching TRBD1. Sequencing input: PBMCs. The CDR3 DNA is TGCGCCAGCAGCTTGGCCACAGGGGCTTCCGGGGAGCTGTTTTTT. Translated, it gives CASSLATGASGELFF.